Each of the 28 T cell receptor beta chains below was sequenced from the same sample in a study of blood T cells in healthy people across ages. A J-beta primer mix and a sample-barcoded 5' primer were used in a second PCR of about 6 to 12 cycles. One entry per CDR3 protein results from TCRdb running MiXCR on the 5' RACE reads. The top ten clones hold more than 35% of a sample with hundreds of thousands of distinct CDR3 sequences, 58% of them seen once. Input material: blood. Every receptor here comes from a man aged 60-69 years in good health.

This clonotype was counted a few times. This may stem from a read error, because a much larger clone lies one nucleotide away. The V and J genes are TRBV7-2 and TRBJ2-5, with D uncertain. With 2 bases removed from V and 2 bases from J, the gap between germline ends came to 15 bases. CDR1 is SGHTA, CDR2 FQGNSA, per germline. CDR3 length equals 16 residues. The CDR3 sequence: CASSLFSDVGQETQYF. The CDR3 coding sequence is TGTGCCAGCAGCTTATTTTCTGACGTGGGACAAGAGACCCAGTACTTC.

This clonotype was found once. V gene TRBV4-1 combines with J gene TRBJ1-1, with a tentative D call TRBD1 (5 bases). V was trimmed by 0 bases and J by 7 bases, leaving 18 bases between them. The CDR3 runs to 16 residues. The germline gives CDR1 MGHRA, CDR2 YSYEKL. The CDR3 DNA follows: TGCGCCAGCAGCCAAGAATCCGTGGGGCGTAGAAATGAAGCTTTCTTT. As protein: CASSQESVGRRNEAFF.

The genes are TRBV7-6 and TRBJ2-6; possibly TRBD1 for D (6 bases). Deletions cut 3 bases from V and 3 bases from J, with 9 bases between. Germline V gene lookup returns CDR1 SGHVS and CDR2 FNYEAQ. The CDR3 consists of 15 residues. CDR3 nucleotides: TGTGCCAGCAGCTTTACAGGGAGTGGGGCCAACGTCCTGACTTTC. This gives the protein CASSFTGSGANVLTF.

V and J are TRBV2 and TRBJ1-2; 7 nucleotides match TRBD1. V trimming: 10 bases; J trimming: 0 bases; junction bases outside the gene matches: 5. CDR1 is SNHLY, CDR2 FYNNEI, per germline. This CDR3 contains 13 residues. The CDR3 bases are TGTGCCACGCAGGGGGAAACTAACTATGGCTACACCTTC. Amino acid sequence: CATQGETNYGYTF.

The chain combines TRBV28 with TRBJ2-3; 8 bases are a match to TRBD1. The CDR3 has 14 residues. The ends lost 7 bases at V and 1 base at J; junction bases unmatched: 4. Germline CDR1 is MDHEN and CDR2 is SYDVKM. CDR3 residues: CASTSGGRTDTQYF. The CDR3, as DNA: TGTGCCAGCACTTCAGGGGGCCGCACAGATACGCAGTATTTT.

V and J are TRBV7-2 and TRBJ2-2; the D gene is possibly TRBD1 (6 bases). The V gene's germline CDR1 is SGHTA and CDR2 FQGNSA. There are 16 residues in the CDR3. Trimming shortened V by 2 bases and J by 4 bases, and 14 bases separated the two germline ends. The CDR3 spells CASSLPTGRVTGELFF. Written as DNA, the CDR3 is TGTGCCAGCAGCTTACCAACAGGGCGGGTCACCGGGGAGCTGTTTTTT.

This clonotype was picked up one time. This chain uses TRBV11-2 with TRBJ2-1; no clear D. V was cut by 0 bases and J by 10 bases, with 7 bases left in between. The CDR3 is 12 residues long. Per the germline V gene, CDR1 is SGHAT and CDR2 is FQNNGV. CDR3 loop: CASSLDLSEQFF. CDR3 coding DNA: TGTGCCAGCAGCTTAGATCTTTCCGAGCAGTTCTTC. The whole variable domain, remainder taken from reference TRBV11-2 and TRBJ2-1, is EAGVAQSPRYKIIEKRQSVAFWCNPISGHATLYWYQQILGQGPKLLIQFQNNGVVDDSQLPKDRFSAERLKGVDSTLKIQPAKLEDSAVYLCASSLDLSEQFFGPGTRLTVL.

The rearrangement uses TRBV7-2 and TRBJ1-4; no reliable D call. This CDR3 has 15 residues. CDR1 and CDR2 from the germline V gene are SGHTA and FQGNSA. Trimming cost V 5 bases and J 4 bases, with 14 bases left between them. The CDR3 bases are TGTGCCAGCAGCCTCACGTACCGGGGTAATGAAAAACTGTTTTTT. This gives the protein CASSLTYRGNEKLFF.

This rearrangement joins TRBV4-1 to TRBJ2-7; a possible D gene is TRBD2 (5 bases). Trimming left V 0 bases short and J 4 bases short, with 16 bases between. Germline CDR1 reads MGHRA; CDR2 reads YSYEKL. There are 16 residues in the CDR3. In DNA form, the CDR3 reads TGCGCCAGCAGCCAAGAGGCGGCTAGCCGTAGGTACGAGCAGTACTTC. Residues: CASSQEAASRRYEQYF.

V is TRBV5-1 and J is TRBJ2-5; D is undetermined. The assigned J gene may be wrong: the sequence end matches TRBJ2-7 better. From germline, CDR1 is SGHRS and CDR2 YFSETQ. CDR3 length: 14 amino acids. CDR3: CASSLELEAYEQYF. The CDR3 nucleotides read TGCGCCAGCAGCTTGGAGTTGGAAGCCTACGAGCAGTACTTC.

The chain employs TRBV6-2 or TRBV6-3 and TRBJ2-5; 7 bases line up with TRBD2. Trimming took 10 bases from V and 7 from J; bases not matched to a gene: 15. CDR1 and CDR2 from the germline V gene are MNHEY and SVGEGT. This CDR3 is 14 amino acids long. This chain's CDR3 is CATSQASGPGTQYF. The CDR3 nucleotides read TGTGCCACCTCCCAGGCTAGCGGACCGGGGACCCAGTACTTC.

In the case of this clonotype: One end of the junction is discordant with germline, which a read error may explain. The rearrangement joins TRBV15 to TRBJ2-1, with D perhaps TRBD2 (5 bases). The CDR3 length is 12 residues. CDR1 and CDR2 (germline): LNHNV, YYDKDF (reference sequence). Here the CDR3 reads CATGREPGWLFF. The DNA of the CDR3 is TGTGCCACCGGCAGAGAACCGGGATGGCTGTTCTTC.

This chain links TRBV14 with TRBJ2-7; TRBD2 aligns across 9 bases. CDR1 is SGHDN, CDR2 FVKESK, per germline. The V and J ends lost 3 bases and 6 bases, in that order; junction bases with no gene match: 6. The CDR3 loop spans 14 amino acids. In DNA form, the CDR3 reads TGTGCCAGCAGCCAGGGGCTAGCGGGGCCCGAGCAGTACTTC. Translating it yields CASSQGLAGPEQYF.

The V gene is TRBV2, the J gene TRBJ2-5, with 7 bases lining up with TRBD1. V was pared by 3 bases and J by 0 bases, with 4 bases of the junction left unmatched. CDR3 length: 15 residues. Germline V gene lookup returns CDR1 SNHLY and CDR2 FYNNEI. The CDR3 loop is CASSEGTEYQETQYF. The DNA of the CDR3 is TGTGCCAGCAGTGAGGGGACAGAGTACCAAGAGACCCAGTACTTC. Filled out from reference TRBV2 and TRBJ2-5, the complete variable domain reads EPEVTQTPSHQVTQMGQEVILRCVPISNHLYFYWYRQILGQKVEFLVSFYNNEISEKSEIFDDQFSVERPDGSNFTLKIRSTKLEDSAMYFCASSEGTEYQETQYFGPGTRLLVL.

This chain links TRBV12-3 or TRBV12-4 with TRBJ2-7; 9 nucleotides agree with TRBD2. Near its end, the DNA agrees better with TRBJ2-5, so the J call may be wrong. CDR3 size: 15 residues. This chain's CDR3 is CASTGTGTSSETQYF. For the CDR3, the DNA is TGTGCCAGCACTGGGACCGGGACTAGCAGCGAGACCCAGTACTTC.

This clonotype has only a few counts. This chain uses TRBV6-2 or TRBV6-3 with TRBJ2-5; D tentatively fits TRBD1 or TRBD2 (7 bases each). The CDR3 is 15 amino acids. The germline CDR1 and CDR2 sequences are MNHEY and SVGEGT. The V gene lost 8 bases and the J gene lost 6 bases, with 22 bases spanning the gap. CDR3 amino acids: CASGKSGGQRQTQYF. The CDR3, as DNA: TGTGCCAGCGGGAAGTCGGGGGGACAGAGGCAGACCCAGTACTTC.

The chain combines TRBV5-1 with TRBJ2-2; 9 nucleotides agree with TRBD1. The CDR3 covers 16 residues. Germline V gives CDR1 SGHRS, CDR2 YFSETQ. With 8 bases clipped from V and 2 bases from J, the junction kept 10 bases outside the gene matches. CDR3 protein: CASRRWGQGNTGELFF. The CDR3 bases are TGCGCCAGTCGAAGATGGGGACAGGGAAACACCGGGGAGCTGTTTTTT.

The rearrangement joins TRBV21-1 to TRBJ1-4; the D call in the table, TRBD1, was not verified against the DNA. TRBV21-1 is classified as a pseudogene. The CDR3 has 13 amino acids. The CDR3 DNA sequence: TGTGCCAGCCGATCCCGGGGACAGGTTAAACTGTTTTTT. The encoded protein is CASRSRGQVKLFF.

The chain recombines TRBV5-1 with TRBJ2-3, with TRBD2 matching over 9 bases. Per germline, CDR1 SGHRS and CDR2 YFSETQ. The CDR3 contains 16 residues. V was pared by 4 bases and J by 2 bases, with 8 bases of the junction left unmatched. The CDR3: CASSNKERGVTDTQYF. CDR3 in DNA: TGCGCCAGCAGCAACAAGGAGCGGGGGGTCACAGATACGCAGTATTTT.

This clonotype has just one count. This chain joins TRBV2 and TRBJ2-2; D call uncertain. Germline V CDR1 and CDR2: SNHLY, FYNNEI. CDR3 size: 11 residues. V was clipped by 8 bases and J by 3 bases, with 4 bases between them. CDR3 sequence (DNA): TGTGCCAGCTGTTACACCGGGGAGCTGTTTTTT. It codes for CASCYTGELFF.

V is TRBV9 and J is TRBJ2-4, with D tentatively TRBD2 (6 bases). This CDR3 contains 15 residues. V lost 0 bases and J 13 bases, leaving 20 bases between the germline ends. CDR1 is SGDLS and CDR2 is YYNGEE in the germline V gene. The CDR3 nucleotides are TGTGCCAGCAGCGTAGCCCCCGAGTGGGGGGAAACCCAGTACTTC. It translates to CASSVAPEWGETQYF.

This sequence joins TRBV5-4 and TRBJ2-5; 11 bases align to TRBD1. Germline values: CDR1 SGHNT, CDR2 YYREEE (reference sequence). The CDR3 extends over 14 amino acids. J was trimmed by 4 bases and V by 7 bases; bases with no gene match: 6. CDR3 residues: CASFVDRGRETQYF. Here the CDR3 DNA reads TGTGCCAGCTTCGTGGACAGGGGGCGAGAGACCCAGTACTTC.

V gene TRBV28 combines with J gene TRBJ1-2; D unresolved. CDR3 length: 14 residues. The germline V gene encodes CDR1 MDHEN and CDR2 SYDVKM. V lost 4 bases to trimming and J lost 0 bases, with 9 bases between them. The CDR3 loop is CASSSESANYGYTF. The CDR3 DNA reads TGTGCCAGCAGTTCTGAATCGGCTAACTATGGCTACACCTTC.

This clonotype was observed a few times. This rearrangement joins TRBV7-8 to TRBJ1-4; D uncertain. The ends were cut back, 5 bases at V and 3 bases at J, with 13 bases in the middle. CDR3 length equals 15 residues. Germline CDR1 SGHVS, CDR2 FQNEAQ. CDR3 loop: CASSTPRAANEKLFF. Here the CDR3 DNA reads TGTGCCAGCAGCACACCTAGGGCAGCTAATGAAAAACTGTTTTTT.

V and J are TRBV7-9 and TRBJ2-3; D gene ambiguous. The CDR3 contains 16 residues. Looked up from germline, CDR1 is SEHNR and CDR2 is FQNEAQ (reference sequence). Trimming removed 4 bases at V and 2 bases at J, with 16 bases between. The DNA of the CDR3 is TGTGCCAGCAGCTCTCCCTCGGGCGGAAACACAGATACGCAGTATTTT. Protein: CASSSPSGGNTDTQYF.

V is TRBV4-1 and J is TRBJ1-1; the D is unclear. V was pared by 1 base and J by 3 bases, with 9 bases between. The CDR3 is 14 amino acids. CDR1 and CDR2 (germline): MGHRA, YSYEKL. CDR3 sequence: CASSQGAADTEAFF. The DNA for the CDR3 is TGCGCCAGCAGCCAAGGGGCAGCAGACACTGAAGCTTTCTTT.

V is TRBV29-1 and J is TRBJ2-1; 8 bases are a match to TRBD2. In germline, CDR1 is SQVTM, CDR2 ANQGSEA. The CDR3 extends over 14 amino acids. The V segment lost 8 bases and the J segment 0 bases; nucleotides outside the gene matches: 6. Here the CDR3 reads CSILLAASYNEQFF. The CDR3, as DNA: TGCAGCATCCTACTAGCGGCCTCCTACAATGAGCAGTTCTTC.

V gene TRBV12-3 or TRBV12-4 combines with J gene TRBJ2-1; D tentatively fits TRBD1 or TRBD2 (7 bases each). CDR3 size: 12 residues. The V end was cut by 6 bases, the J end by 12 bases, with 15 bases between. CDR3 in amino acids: CASSQTGRAQFF. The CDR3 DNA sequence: TGTGCCAGCAGCCAGACAGGGAGGGCGCAGTTCTTC.